Below, 27 T cell receptor beta chains from the same sample are listed, as sequenced in a study of technical replicates of blood from several donors. The method was immunoSEQ multiplex PCR; TCRdb's version includes in-frame clones alone and lacks a portion of them. The table records approximately 58,000 clones, 75% to 90% of them present only once. Sample: PBMCs. These receptors were taken from a human donor in good health. Some clones in this sample may be carry-over from other donors' samples.

The V gene is TRBV5-1, the J gene TRBJ1-5; TRBD1 agrees at 7 bases. Germline values: CDR1 SGHRS, CDR2 YFSETQ. This CDR3 contains 14 residues. Germline trimming cut 3 bases from V and 4 bases from J; bases unmatched to any gene: 4. CDR3 region: CASSSTGLNQPQHF. The DNA for the CDR3 is TGCGCCAGCAGCTCGACAGGGTTAAATCAGCCCCAGCATTTT. Combining the CDR3 with reference TRBV5-1 and TRBJ1-5 gives the whole variable domain KAGVTQTPRYLIKTRGQQVTLSCSPISGHRSVSWYQQTPGQGLQFLFEYFSETQRNKGNFPGRFSGRQFSNSRSEMNVSTLELGDSALYLCASSSTGLNQPQHFGDGTRLSIL.

The chain carries TRBV18 and TRBJ1-3; D remains ambiguous. Germline V gene lookup returns CDR1 KGHSH and CDR2 LQKENI. CDR3 size: 16 residues. Deletions cut 3 bases from V and 4 bases from J, with 16 bases between. The DNA for the CDR3 is TGTGCCAGCTCACCCGACCCTGGAGGATCCGGAAACACCATATATTTT. This codes for CASSPDPGGSGNTIYF. The whole variable domain, remainder taken from reference TRBV18 and TRBJ1-3, is NAGVMQNPRHLVRRRGQEARLRCSPMKGHSHVYWYRQLPEEGLKFMVYLQKENIIDESGMPKERFSAEFPKEGPSILRIQQVVRGDSAAYFCASSPDPGGSGNTIYFGEGSWLTVV.

The rearrangement uses TRBV6-5 and TRBJ1-2, with D maybe TRBD1 (5 bases). This CDR3 is built from 12 residues. The germline CDR1 and CDR2 sequences are MNHEY and SVGAGI. The V end was cut by 11 bases, the J end by 5 bases, with 15 bases between. The CDR3 bases are TGTGCCGCCTGGGGGGTGGGTTATGGCTACACCTTC. Its translation is CAAWGVGYGYTF.

This clone was counted between two and nine times. CDR3 DNA: TGTGCCAGCATCCGCGACGGGGGTGCCACTGAAGCTTTCTTT. Amino acids: CASIRDGGATEAFF. The chain uses TRBV7-9 and TRBJ1-1; tentative D call: TRBD1 (5 bases). V lost 7 bases and J 4 bases, leaving 16 bases between the germline ends. Per germline, CDR1 SEHNR and CDR2 FQNEAQ (reference sequence). The CDR3 is made up of 14 amino acids. The full variable domain, rest sourced from reference TRBV7-9 and TRBJ1-1, is DTGVSQNPRHKITKRGQNVTFRCDPISEHNRLYWYRQTLGQGPEFLTYFQNEAQLEKSRLLSDRFSAERPKGSFSTLEIQRTEQGDSAMYLCASIRDGGATEAFFGQGTRLTVV.

The chain recombines TRBV5-1 with TRBJ2-2; 8 bases agree with TRBD1. The CDR3 sequence is 14 residues long. J lost 7 bases, V lost 4 bases, and 6 bases had no gene match. Germline CDR1 SGHRS, CDR2 YFSETQ. The CDR3 region is CASSGRGLDGELFF. The CDR3 nucleotides read TGCGCCAGCAGCGGCAGGGGGCTTGACGGGGAGCTGTTTTTT.

The chain recombines TRBV27 with TRBJ1-5; possibly TRBD1 for D (6 bases). The CDR3 extends over 13 amino acids. Germline V lookup: CDR1 MNHEY, CDR2 SMNVEV (reference sequence). Trimming cost V 7 bases and J 5 bases, with 12 bases left between them. The CDR3 DNA follows: TGTGCCAGCAAGGACAGTGGTGATCAGCCCCAGCATTTT. Translating gives CASKDSGDQPQHF.

The chain carries TRBV7-3 and TRBJ2-7; D is unclear. CDR3 length: 14 residues. The germline V gene has CDR1 SGHTA and CDR2 FQGTGA. V was cut by 2 bases and J by 2 bases, with 10 bases left in between. DNA for the CDR3: TGTGCCAGCAGCTTAGGTGACGGAGCCTACGAGCAGTACTTC. Translated: CASSLGDGAYEQYF.

V and J are TRBV7-2 and TRBJ2-5; the D is unclear. The length of the CDR3 is 12 residues. Germline V lookup: CDR1 SGHTA, CDR2 FQGNSA. V lost 1 base and J lost 5, with 5 bases in between. CDR3 amino acids: CASSLVRETQYF. The CDR3 DNA reads TGTGCCAGCAGCTTAGTCAGGGAGACCCAGTACTTC. Full variable domain (remainder filled in from reference TRBV7-2 and TRBJ2-5): GAGVSQSPSNKVTEKGKDVELRCDPISGHTALYWYRQSLGQGLEFLIYFQGNSAPDKSGLPSDRFSAERTGGSVSTLTIQRTQQEDSAVYLCASSLVRETQYFGPGTRLLVL.

This clone was recorded a few times. The rearrangement joins TRBV5-4 to TRBJ2-3; 11 nucleotides align to TRBD2. The V segment lost 0 bases and the J segment 3 bases; nucleotides outside the gene matches: 6. This CDR3 comprises 17 residues. Germline values: CDR1 SGHNT, CDR2 YYREEE (reference sequence). This chain's CDR3 is CASSLARLAGGTDTQYF. CDR3 DNA: TGTGCCAGCAGCTTGGCTAGGCTAGCGGGAGGAACAGATACGCAGTATTTT.

The chain is built from TRBV6-6 and TRBJ2-3; 13 bases are shared with TRBD2. This CDR3 is 15 amino acids long. CDR1 is MNHNY and CDR2 is SVGAGI in the germline V gene (reference sequence). Trimming removed 10 bases from V and 5 bases from J; junction bases left unmatched: 9. The CDR3 region has the DNA TGTGCCACCCTACTAGCGGGGGGGCATAAAGATACGCAGTATTTT. This codes for CATLLAGGHKDTQYF.

The chain is built from TRBV4-2 and TRBJ1-2; D may be TRBD1 (5 bases). Per the germline V gene, CDR1 is LGHNA and CDR2 is YNFKEQ. This CDR3 region has 15 residues. V lost 0 bases to trimming and J lost 4 bases, with 12 bases between them. CDR3 loop: CASSQEWGGSYGYTF. CDR3 nucleotide sequence: TGTGCCAGCAGCCAAGAATGGGGGGGAAGCTATGGCTACACCTTC.

The chain uses TRBV9 and TRBJ2-3; D unresolved. Germline CDR1 reads SGDLS; CDR2 reads YYNGEE. V was trimmed by 3 bases and J by 7 bases, leaving 12 bases between them. CDR3 length: 13 residues. The CDR3 loop reads CASSAPLRNTQYF. CDR3 sequence (DNA): TGTGCCAGCAGCGCCCCGTTGAGGAATACGCAGTATTTT.

The chain couples TRBV25-1 to TRBJ1-6; tentatively, D is TRBD1 (5 bases). V lost 2 bases and J 6 bases, leaving 17 bases between the germline ends. The CDR3 consists of 17 residues. In germline, CDR1 is MGHDK, CDR2 SYGVNS. CDR3 in DNA: TGTGCCAGCAGTGAAGCGGGACGCCCGGCTCCTAATTCACCCCTCCACTTT. This sequence encodes CASSEAGRPAPNSPLHF.

The rearrangement links TRBV2 to TRBJ2-7; D may be TRBD1 (5 bases). Germline assignment: CDR1 SNHLY and CDR2 FYNNEI. This CDR3 is built from 16 residues. The V and J ends lost 2 bases and 3 bases respectively, with 17 bases between them. Written as DNA, the CDR3 is TGTGCCAGCAGTGAATGGGTTAGACAGAGACACTACGAGCAGTACTTC. Its translation: CASSEWVRQRHYEQYF.

The chain couples TRBV6-4 to TRBJ2-1; D uncertain. CDR1 is MRHNA and CDR2 is SNTAGT in the germline V gene. V gave up 6 bases and J gave up 8 bases, with 14 bases separating them. This CDR3 has 13 amino acids. CDR3 coding DNA: TGTGCCAGCAGCTTTACCCTTGCGGATGAGCAGTTCTTC. It encodes CASSFTLADEQFF.

The genes are TRBV5-6 and TRBJ1-2, with TRBD1 identical over 10 bases. The CDR3 totals 15 residues. Germline CDR1 SGHDT, CDR2 YYEEEE. Trimming cost V 7 bases and J 8 bases; bases outside gene matches: 14. The chain's CDR3 is CASGDGPGQGRGYTF. DNA for the CDR3: TGTGCCAGCGGCGACGGACCGGGACAGGGGCGCGGCTACACCTTC.

The rearrangement uses TRBV4-3 and TRBJ2-7, with 9 nucleotides matching TRBD1. Per the germline V gene, CDR1 is LGHNA and CDR2 is YSLEER. J lost 1 base, V lost 5 bases, and 3 bases had no gene match. This CDR3 has 14 residues. The CDR3 coding sequence is TGCGCCAGCAGCTCCGGGACAGGGTCCTACGAGCAGTACTTC. It yields the protein CASSSGTGSYEQYF.

The gene calls are TRBV14 and TRBJ1-6; 8 nucleotides line up with TRBD1. Trimming removed 2 bases from V and 7 bases from J; junction bases left unmatched: 4. The CDR3 is made up of 15 amino acids. Germline V gene data show CDR1 as SGHDN and CDR2 as FVKESK. Here the CDR3 reads CASSQQGARNSPLHF. The CDR3 DNA reads TGTGCCAGCAGCCAACAGGGGGCGAGGAATTCACCCCTCCACTTT.

The J gene is TRBJ2-3, the V gene TRBV10-3, with TRBD2 identical over 11 bases. This CDR3 contains 16 residues. Per the germline V gene, CDR1 is ENHRY and CDR2 is SYGVKD. V shed 2 bases and J 2 bases; nucleotides not matched to a gene: 3. CDR3 residues: CAISESSGGATDTQYF. CDR3 sequence (DNA): TGTGCCATCAGTGAGAGTAGCGGGGGGGCCACAGATACGCAGTATTTT.

V usage is TRBV7-2 and J usage is TRBJ1-5; D call uncertain. Germline loops: CDR1 SGHTA, CDR2 FQGNSA. CDR3 length: 13 residues. Trimming took off 7 bases at V and 2 bases at J, with 9 bases between the two ends. DNA of the CDR3: TGTGCCAGCACCCTAGAGGGCAATCAGCCCCAGCATTTT. Translated: CASTLEGNQPQHF.

This clone has a handful of counts. The chain recombines TRBV29-1 with TRBJ1-1; no reliable D call. Per the germline V gene, CDR1 is SQVTM and CDR2 is ANQGSEA. CDR3 size: 10 residues. V shed 5 bases and J shed 3 bases, with 4 bases lying between them. CDR3 bases: TGCAGCGTTCCGGACACTGAAGCTTTCTTT. Protein product: CSVPDTEAFF.

This rearrangement joins TRBV5-6 to TRBJ1-2; D is undetermined. The germline CDR1 and CDR2 sequences are SGHDT and YYEEEE. The CDR3 runs 14 residues. Trimming stripped 3 bases from V and 1 base from J, with 10 bases between. CDR3 nucleotides: TGTGCCAGCAGCTCGGGTTTATTTAACTATGGCTACACCTTC. It is translated as CASSSGLFNYGYTF.

The CDR3 DNA is TGTGCCAGCAGCTCGAGACAGGGGGGTCGGGAGCAGTTCTTC. Protein sequence: CASSSRQGGREQFF. The chain links TRBV5-4 to TRBJ2-1; 9 nucleotides match TRBD1. This CDR3 has 14 amino acids. Germline V gene data show CDR1 as SGHNT and CDR2 as YYREEE (reference sequence). Losses at the gene ends were 3 bases for V and 10 bases for J; bases not matched to a gene: 8.

This rearrangement joins TRBV30 to TRBJ2-5; TRBD2 matches 8 bases. V lost 3 bases, J lost 1 base, and 4 bases stayed unmatched. Looked up from germline, CDR1 is GTSNPN and CDR2 is SVGIG (reference sequence). The CDR3 is 14 residues long. For the CDR3, the DNA is TGTGCCTGGAGGCGCGGGAGGTTCCAAGAGACCCAGTACTTC. Protein: CAWRRGRFQETQYF.

The chain uses TRBV6-1 and TRBJ2-5, with TRBD2 matching 7 bases. V gave up 8 bases and J gave up 4 bases; unmatched junction bases: 10. The CDR3 is 14 residues long. The germline CDR1 and CDR2 sequences are MNHNS and SASEGT. The CDR3 loop is CASGRVAGTETQYF. As DNA, the CDR3 is TGTGCCAGCGGGAGAGTAGCGGGCACAGAGACCCAGTACTTC.

The chain carries TRBV7-9 and TRBJ2-1; 7 nucleotides align to TRBD2. Germline-derived CDR1 and CDR2 are SEHNR and FQNEAQ (reference sequence). The CDR3 is made up of 14 amino acids. V lost 6 bases to trimming and J lost 4 bases; unmatched junction nucleotides: 6. The CDR3 here is CASSSTSQYNEQFF. In nucleotides, the CDR3 is TGTGCCAGCAGTTCGACTAGCCAATACAATGAGCAGTTCTTC.

This chain connects TRBV7-6 to TRBJ2-5, with D tentatively TRBD1 (5 bases). The length of the CDR3 is 15 residues. Germline CDR1 is SGHVS and CDR2 is FNYEAQ. V was shortened by 5 bases and J by 1 base, with 14 bases between the two germline ends. CDR3 region: CASSPRQTLQETQYF. The DNA for the CDR3 is TGTGCCAGCAGCCCGAGACAGACCCTCCAAGAGACCCAGTACTTC.